The subject of this entry is one TCR beta chain. The CDR3 runs 13 residues. Germline V gives CDR1 DFQATT, CDR2 SNEGSKA (reference sequence). Between the trimmed V and J ends, which lost 2 bases and 5 bases, there was a span of 12 bases. TCRdb processed the 5' RACE reads anew with MiXCR; each CDR3 protein has one entry. In the table there are roughly 750,000 distinct CDR3 sequences, around 21% of which are singletons. The donors were all healthy and Caucasian. This sample was taken from a study of identical twins. Separately, the same data were catalogued under a study of T cells expressing NK-cell markers. That publication notes: In sorted CD3+CD56+NKG2C+, CD3+CD56+NKG2C- and CD3+CD56-NKG2C+ T cells, TCR beta repertoires were obtained. Among eight sequenced donors, seven carried HCMV seropositivity while one was seronegative.

This TCR was recovered from a woman in her late teens or twenties in good health. Sample: PBMCs. The chain recombines TRBV20-1 with TRBJ1-2; D possibly corresponds to TRBD1 (5 bases). CDR3 residues: CSARITGVYGYTF. CDR3 coding DNA: TGCAGTGCTAGAATAACGGGGGTTTATGGCTACACCTTC.